This TCR beta chain is from a study of OX40 agonist ivuxolimab in advanced cancers. Background on the whole study: Ivuxolimab was a fully human IgG2 agonistic monoclonal antibody targeting the costimulatory receptor OX40 (CD134). The monotherapy dose-escalation portion (N of about 50 patients) of the phase I ivuxolimab trial is reported in the paper. Prior anti-PD-1, anti-PD-L1 or anti-CTLA-4 therapy was permitted, and approximately 40% of dose-escalation patients had received checkpoint inhibitors. Peripheral TCRbeta sequencing was intended to test whether TCR sequence diversity was altered and clonal T-cell expansion was caused by ivuxolimab. Partial responses occurred in three dose-escalation patients, of whom one had hepatocellular carcinoma and two had cutaneous melanoma. Of the 50 to 55 dose-escalation patients, hepatocellular carcinoma was present in about 20, melanoma in roughly 15, renal cell carcinoma in 9 and head and neck cancer in 9. Intravenous ivuxolimab was administered to patients every 2 weeks at six dose levels: 0.01, 0.1, 0.3, 1.5, 3 and 10 mg/kg. The dose-escalation cohort was 82.7% male with a mean age of around 64 years, ranging from about 20 to 80.

On the study overall, not on this receptor specifically: After ivuxolimab, CD8+ T cells had more expanded clones than CD4+ T cells on average. Which antigens the clonally expanded peripheral T cells were specific for was not determined. Partial responders in the 0.1-3.0 mg/kg groups had among the lowest normalized peripheral clonal expansion, especially among CD8+ T cells. At doses of 0.1 to 3.0 mg/kg, clonal expansion of both CD4+ and CD8+ T cells in blood was seen between baseline and week 6. Low levels of normalized T-cell clonal expansion were also seen in some patients who did not respond.

This clone has a handful of counts. The antigen this receptor binds is unknown. No quality values exist for individual bases; no much larger clone is one base distant. The germline ends are 10 bases apart after V is trimmed by 0 bases and J by 4 bases. The CDR3 has 14 amino acids, counting the end cysteine and phenylalanine. Kept here is only the CDR3 DNA, which spans 42 bases and is read in frame from base 1. The germline V gene provides CDR1 SGHRS and CDR2 YFSETQ. Patients with a history of autoimmune disease or receiving systemic immunosuppression were excluded from the trial. Peripheral blood for TCR sequencing was collected from all dose cohorts at baseline, on cycle 4 day 1, and on cycle 7 day 1. Samples were obtained from an open-label, multicenter, first-in-human phase I dose-escalation trial of ivuxolimab. Adults with locally advanced or metastatic melanoma, renal cell, hepatocellular, or head and neck squamous cell carcinoma were enrolled in the trial. CD4+ and CD8+ T cells were sorted separately from peripheral blood before TCR sequencing.

To sequence the TCRbeta CDR3 region, genomic DNA was isolated from the sorted cells. The immunoSEQ Assay was used to sequence the TCRbeta CDR3 regions. TCRdb re-hosts the immuneACCESS table, in-frame sequences only. Its copies lack some clones; in the studies checked, an unresolved V gene accounts for under half of them, and the cause for the rest is not known. A total of about 50,000 clones appear in this sample, around nine tenths of them only once. The ten largest clonotypes hold 0.55% to 0.65% of the sample. The receptor's source is an adult with an advanced solid tumor such as melanoma, head and neck, liver or kidney cancer. Here the chain combines TRBV5-1 and TRBJ1-2, with the D segment identity uncertain. The source was CD4+ or CD8+ T cells sorted from blood, collected in a trial of the OX40 agonist ivuxolimab. The nucleotide sequence is given as TGCGCCAGCAGCTTGGGCTCAGCGGGCTATGGCTACACCTTC. It is translated as CASSLGSAGYGYTF.